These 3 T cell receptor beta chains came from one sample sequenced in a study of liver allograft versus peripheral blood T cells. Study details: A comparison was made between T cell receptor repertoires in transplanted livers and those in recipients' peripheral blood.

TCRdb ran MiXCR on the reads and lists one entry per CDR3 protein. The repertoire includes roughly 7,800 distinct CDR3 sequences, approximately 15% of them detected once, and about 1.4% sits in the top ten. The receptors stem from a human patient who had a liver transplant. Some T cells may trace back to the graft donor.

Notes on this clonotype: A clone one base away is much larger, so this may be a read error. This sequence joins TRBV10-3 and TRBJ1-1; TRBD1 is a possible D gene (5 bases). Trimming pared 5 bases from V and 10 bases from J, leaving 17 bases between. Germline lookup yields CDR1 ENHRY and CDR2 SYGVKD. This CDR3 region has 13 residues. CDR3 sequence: CAISYYGAPGAFF. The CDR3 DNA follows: TGTGCCATCAGTTACTACGGGGCGCCGGGAGCTTTCTTT.

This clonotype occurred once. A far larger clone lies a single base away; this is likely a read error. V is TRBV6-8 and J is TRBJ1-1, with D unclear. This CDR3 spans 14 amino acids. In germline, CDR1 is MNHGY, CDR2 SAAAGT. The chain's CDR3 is CTSSYAAINTEAFF. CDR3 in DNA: TGTACCAGCAGTTACGCAGCCATTAACACTGAAGCTTTCTTT.

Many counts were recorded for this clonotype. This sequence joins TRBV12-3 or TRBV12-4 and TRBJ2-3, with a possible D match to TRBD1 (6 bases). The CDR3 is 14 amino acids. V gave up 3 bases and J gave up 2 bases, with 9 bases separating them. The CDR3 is CASSFRQVTDTQYF. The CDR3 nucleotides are TGTGCCAGCAGTTTCCGACAGGTCACAGATACGCAGTATTTT.